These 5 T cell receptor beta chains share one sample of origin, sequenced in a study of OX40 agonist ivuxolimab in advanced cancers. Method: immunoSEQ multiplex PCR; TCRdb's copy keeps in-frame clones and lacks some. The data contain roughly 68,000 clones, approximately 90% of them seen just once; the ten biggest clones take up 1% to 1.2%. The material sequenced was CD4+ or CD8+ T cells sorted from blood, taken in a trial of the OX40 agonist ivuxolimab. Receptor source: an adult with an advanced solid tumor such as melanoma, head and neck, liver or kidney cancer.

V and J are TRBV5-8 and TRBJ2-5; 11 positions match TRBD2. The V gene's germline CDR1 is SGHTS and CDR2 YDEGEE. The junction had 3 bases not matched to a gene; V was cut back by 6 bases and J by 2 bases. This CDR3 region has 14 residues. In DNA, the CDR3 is TGTGCCAGCAATAGCGGGAGGGGACAAGAGACCCAGTACTTC. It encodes CASNSGRGQETQYF. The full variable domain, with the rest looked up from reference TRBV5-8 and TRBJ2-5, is EAGVTQSPTHLIKTRGQQATLRCSPISGHTSVYWYQQALGLGLQFLLWYDEGEERNRGNFPPRFSGRQFPNYSSELNVNALELEDSALYLCASNSGRGQETQYFGPGTRLLVL.

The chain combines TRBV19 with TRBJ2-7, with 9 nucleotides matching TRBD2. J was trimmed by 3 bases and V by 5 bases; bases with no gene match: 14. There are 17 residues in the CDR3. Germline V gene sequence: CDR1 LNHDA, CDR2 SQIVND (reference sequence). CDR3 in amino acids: CASSPRGLAGWVYEQYF. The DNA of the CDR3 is TGTGCCAGTAGTCCACGGGGGCTAGCGGGATGGGTCTACGAGCAGTACTTC. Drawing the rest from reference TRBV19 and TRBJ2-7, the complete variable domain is DGGITQSPKYLFRKEGQNVTLSCEQNLNHDAMYWYRQDPGQGLRLIYYSQIVNDFQKGDIAEGYSVSREKKESFPLTVTSAQKNPTAFYLCASSPRGLAGWVYEQYFGPGTRLTVT.

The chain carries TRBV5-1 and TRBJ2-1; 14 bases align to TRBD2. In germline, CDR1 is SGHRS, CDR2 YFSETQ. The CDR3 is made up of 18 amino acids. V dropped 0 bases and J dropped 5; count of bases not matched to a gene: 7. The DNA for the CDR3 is TGCGCCAGCAGCTTGGGCGGGACTAGCGGGGGAGGCCACAATGAGCAGTTCTTC. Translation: CASSLGGTSGGGHNEQFF.

CDR3 in DNA: TGTGCCAGCTCCATTCCGAGCTCCTACAATGAGCAGTTCTTC. Protein sequence: CASSIPSSYNEQFF. The chain is built from TRBV18 and TRBJ2-1; D gene unclear. The length of the CDR3 is 14 residues. Trimming shortened V by 6 bases and J by 0 bases, and 9 bases separated the two germline ends. The germline CDR1 and CDR2 sequences are KGHSH and LQKENI.

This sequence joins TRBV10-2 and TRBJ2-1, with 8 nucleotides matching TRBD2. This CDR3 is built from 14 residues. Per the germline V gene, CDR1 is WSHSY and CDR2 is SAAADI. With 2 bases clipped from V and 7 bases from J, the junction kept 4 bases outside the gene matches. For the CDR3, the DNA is TGCGCCAGCAGTGAGCCAATAGCGGGAAATGAGCAGTTCTTC. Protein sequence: CASSEPIAGNEQFF.